The T cell receptor beta chain described here comes from a study of blood T cell repertoires in COVID-19. Whole-study context: Samples came from the United States, Italy and Spain, spanning acute and convalescent COVID-19. In each case, the material was cDNA or gDNA derived from T cells, B-cell-depleted T cells, or PBMCs.

In the source study's methods: From reference gene primer amplification, estimates of nucleated cell counts were derived. The repertoire was sequenced with immunoSEQ multiplex PCR; TCRdb's copy has only in-frame clones and lacks some. From that table come the V and J calls and clone size; the DNA was used to work out D and trimming. The data hold around 150,000 clones, with 86% observed a single time. This CDR3 has 16 residues. Trimming took 4 bases from V and 2 from J, leaving 12 bases between them. The germline gives CDR1 SGHDN, CDR2 FVKESK. Sample: peripheral blood. This TCR derives from a man between 60 and 70 years old with acute or convalescent COVID-19. The rearrangement joins TRBV14 to TRBJ2-6; the D gene is possibly TRBD1 (6 bases). The DNA of the CDR3 is TGTGCCAGCAGCCCCCAGGGGAGAGCTGGGGCCAACGTCCTGACTTTC. Translation: CASSPQGRAGANVLTF.